This record concerns one T cell receptor beta chain sequence. This entry comes from a study of monozygotic twins with inflammatory bowel disease. This CDR3 has 13 amino acids. TCRdb re-called the 5' RACE reads and shows each CDR3 protein once, DNA omitted. The sample holds over 130,000 distinct CDR3 sequences. V usage is TRBV12-3 or TRBV12-4 and J usage is TRBJ1-1; lacking DNA, the TRBD1 call made by TCRdb goes unchecked. Specimen: blood. This sequence was found in a human donor with ulcerative colitis or Crohn's disease, or a healthy co-twin of an affected twin (not recorded which). CDR3 sequence reads: CASSPGQGFEAFF.